The following is a T cell receptor (beta chain) sequence with its context. The PCR used 60 Vbeta and 13 Jbeta primers. Clones were sequenced by immunoSEQ multiplex PCR, and TCRdb holds only the in-frame ones, with some missing. The sample has 180,000 or so clones, around 80% seen once; the top ten hold 1.9%. The sample originates from a study of cytomegalovirus exposure and HLA in healthy donors. From germline, CDR1 is SEHNR and CDR2 FQNEAQ (reference sequence). V was cut by 2 bases and J by 6 bases, with 7 bases left in between. The CDR3 covers 12 residues. The source is a woman in her thirties in good health and CMV-seronegative. The chain uses TRBV7-9 and TRBJ1-1; D gene uncertain. The sample consisted of PBMCs. CDR3 residues: CASSLSEAEAFF. CDR3 DNA: TGTGCCAGCAGCTTATCGGAGGCTGAAGCTTTCTTT.